Following are 31 T cell receptor beta chains from one sample sequenced in a study of blood T cell repertoires in COVID-19. Profiling relied on immunoSEQ multiplex PCR, and the TCRdb table lists in-frame clones only, not all of them. Of 250,000 or so clones in the sample, about 84% were seen once. The sample consisted of peripheral blood. The receptors here all came from a man older than 75 with acute or convalescent COVID-19.

The chain is built from TRBV24-1 and TRBJ2-1; 14 positions match TRBD2. CDR3 length: 16 residues. Germline V gene lookup returns CDR1 KGHDR and CDR2 SFDVKD. V trimming: 4 bases; J trimming: 7 bases; junction bases outside the gene matches: 5. The CDR3 nucleotides are TGTGCCACCAGTGACCTCGGACTAGCGGGAGGAAATGAGCAGTTCTTC. Amino acid sequence: CATSDLGLAGGNEQFF.

V is TRBV7-9 and J is TRBJ1-2, with 7 bases that match TRBD1. The trim removed 5 bases at V and 6 bases at J, leaving 6 bases unmatched. Germline-derived CDR1 and CDR2 are SEHNR and FQNEAQ (reference sequence). The CDR3 is made up of 13 amino acids. The DNA for the CDR3 is TGTGCCAGCAGCCTCACAGGGGCGCATGGCTACACCTTC. Amino acids: CASSLTGAHGYTF.

A few counts support this clone. The chain has TRBV7-2 and TRBJ1-5; no clear D. Trimming stripped 3 bases from V and 6 bases from J, with 9 bases between. CDR3 length: 13 residues. The germline V gene has CDR1 SGHTA and CDR2 FQGNSA. CDR3 DNA: TGTGCCAGCAGCTTCGGAGACCCTCAGCCCCAGCATTTT. Amino acid sequence: CASSFGDPQPQHF.

The chain joins TRBV5-8 to TRBJ1-5, with TRBD1 identical over 7 bases. Germline CDR1 and CDR2: SGHTS and YDEGEE. The CDR3 is made up of 15 amino acids. The V gene end was trimmed by 2 bases and the J gene end by 2 bases; junction bases not matched to a gene: 4. CDR3 region: CASSLFQGGNQPQHF. DNA for the CDR3: TGTGCCAGCAGCTTATTCCAGGGGGGCAATCAGCCCCAGCATTTT.

The J gene is TRBJ2-7, the V gene TRBV28; 10 nucleotides match TRBD1. CDR3 length: 14 residues. The V and J ends lost 6 bases and 3 bases, in that order; junction bases with no gene match: 5. Germline lookup yields CDR1 MDHEN and CDR2 SYDVKM. CDR3 residues: CASRRQGALYEQYF. The CDR3 DNA is TGTGCCAGCAGAAGACAGGGGGCTCTCTACGAGCAGTACTTC.

This chain connects TRBV18 to TRBJ2-7; tentative D call: TRBD2 (6 bases). Trimming took off 5 bases at V and 3 bases at J, with 11 bases between the two ends. CDR1 KGHSH and CDR2 LQKENI come from the germline V gene. This CDR3 region has 13 residues. The CDR3: CASSSGGFYEQYF. In nucleotides, the CDR3 is TGTGCCAGCTCATCAGGAGGGTTCTACGAGCAGTACTTC.

In this sample, this clone turned up once. This chain uses TRBV6-5 with TRBJ1-6, with TRBD1 as a possible D gene (5 bases). CDR3 length: 13 amino acids. Germline V CDR1 and CDR2: MNHEY, SVGAGI. V shed 7 bases and J shed 7 bases, with 11 bases lying between them. The CDR3 DNA reads TGTGCCAGCACCGTGGGGCGGAATTCACCCCTCCACTTT. Amino acids: CASTVGRNSPLHF.

In this sample, this clone turned up a few times. V is TRBV7-6 and J is TRBJ2-1; D is possibly TRBD1 (5 bases). CDR3 length: 15 amino acids. The V and J ends lost 2 bases and 4 bases respectively, with 12 bases between them. Per germline, CDR1 SGHVS and CDR2 FNYEAQ. The DNA of the CDR3 is TGTGCCAGCAGCTTAAACCAGGGCGGTTACAATGAGCAGTTCTTC. Its protein product is CASSLNQGGYNEQFF.

This clone is a singleton in its sample. This chain joins TRBV28 and TRBJ1-2, with no clear D. Trimming pared 2 bases from V and 6 bases from J, leaving 4 bases between. From germline, CDR1 is MDHEN and CDR2 SYDVKM. The CDR3 is made up of 11 amino acids. CDR3 protein: CASSLANGYTF. The DNA for the CDR3 is TGTGCCAGCAGTTTAGCGAATGGCTACACCTTC.

The chain couples TRBV28 to TRBJ1-1; D gene unclear. Trimming shortened V by 3 bases and J by 1 base, and 9 bases separated the two germline ends. The germline V gene has CDR1 MDHEN and CDR2 SYDVKM. This CDR3 spans 14 amino acids. CDR3 protein: CASSFPPENTEAFF. The CDR3, as DNA: TGTGCCAGCAGTTTCCCTCCAGAGAACACTGAAGCTTTCTTT.

The CDR3 here is CASSFGRGYNEQFF. The CDR3 region has the DNA TGTGCCAGCAGTTTTGGCAGGGGATACAATGAGCAGTTCTTC. This chain connects TRBV27 to TRBJ2-1; D possibly corresponds to TRBD1 (6 bases). V was clipped by 3 bases and J by 4 bases, with 10 bases between them. Germline V gene sequence: CDR1 MNHEY, CDR2 SMNVEV (reference sequence). The CDR3 has 14 amino acids.

This chain connects TRBV18 to TRBJ1-5; D unresolved. V was pared by 1 base and J by 8 bases, with 9 bases between. The germline V gene encodes CDR1 KGHSH and CDR2 LQKENI. This CDR3 is 13 amino acids long. This CDR3 is CASSPRREEPQHF. CDR3 nucleotides: TGTGCCAGCTCACCACGTAGAGAAGAGCCCCAGCATTTT.

This clone was seen a few times. The chain carries TRBV28 and TRBJ1-5; a possible D gene is TRBD1 (5 bases). V gave up 5 bases and J gave up 0 bases, with 17 bases separating them. The CDR3 covers 17 residues. Per the germline V gene, CDR1 is MDHEN and CDR2 is SYDVKM. In DNA, the CDR3 is TGTGCCAGCAGTCCCCCGCAGGGCGTGGATAGCAATCAGCCCCAGCATTTT. Its translation is CASSPPQGVDSNQPQHF.

The chain joins TRBV5-1 to TRBJ2-1; TRBD2 aligns across 13 bases. CDR1 and CDR2 from the germline V gene are SGHRS and YFSETQ. J gave up 0 bases and V 4 bases, and 4 bases lay outside the gene matches. The length of the CDR3 is 17 residues. CDR3 DNA: TGCGCCAGCAGCGGGACTAGCGGGAAAAGCTCCTACAATGAGCAGTTCTTC. The encoded protein is CASSGTSGKSSYNEQFF.

This chain joins TRBV7-8 and TRBJ1-2, with a weak D call TRBD1 (5 bases). V was pared by 1 base and J by 2 bases, with 8 bases between. CDR3 length: 14 residues. Germline CDR1 is SGHVS and CDR2 is FQNEAQ. CDR3 loop: CASSLGGENYGYTF. The CDR3 region has the DNA TGTGCCAGCAGCTTAGGGGGGGAAAACTATGGCTACACCTTC.

The gene calls are TRBV3-1 (or the pseudogene TRBV3-2) and TRBJ2-1, with 9 bases matching TRBD2. The CDR3 loop spans 15 amino acids. The germline CDR1 and CDR2 sequences are LGHDT and YNNKEL (reference sequence). With 10 bases clipped from V and 6 bases from J, the junction kept 13 bases outside the gene matches. This chain's CDR3 is CAIRLSGGTFNEQFF. The DNA for the CDR3 is TGTGCCATCCGGCTTAGCGGGGGTACATTCAATGAGCAGTTCTTC.

The rearrangement joins TRBV21-1 to TRBJ2-1; the table gives TRBD2 as D, unverified against the DNA. TRBV21-1 is a listed pseudogene. This CDR3 has 16 residues. CDR3 sequence (DNA): TGTGCCAGCAGCAGCGCCAGGGAGGGCCACGAGAATGAGCAGTTCTTC. Amino acid sequence: CASSSAREGHENEQFF.

The chain carries TRBV28 and TRBJ1-1; 7 bases align to TRBD1. Trimming at V came to 6 bases and at J to 8 bases, leaving 6 bases not matched to a gene. The CDR3 contains 12 residues. Per the germline V gene, CDR1 is MDHEN and CDR2 is SYDVKM. CDR3 region: CASSLPQGEAFF. In DNA, the CDR3 is TGTGCCAGCAGCCTACCACAGGGGGAAGCTTTCTTT.

This sequence joins TRBV3-1 (or the pseudogene TRBV3-2) and TRBJ2-5; D might be TRBD2 (6 bases). Germline V gene sequence: CDR1 LGHDT, CDR2 YNNKEL (reference sequence). This CDR3 region has 13 residues. Trimming took off 4 bases at V and 5 bases at J, with 11 bases between the two ends. The CDR3 DNA follows: TGTGCCAGCAGCCTTAGCGGTGGGGAGACCCAGTACTTC. It encodes CASSLSGGETQYF.

The chain uses TRBV28 and TRBJ1-4; tentatively, D is TRBD1 (6 bases). Germline-derived CDR1 and CDR2 are MDHEN and SYDVKM. This CDR3 spans 15 amino acids. V was cut by 6 bases and J by 7 bases, with 18 bases left in between. Here the CDR3 reads CASRPTGTQGEKLFF. The CDR3 DNA sequence: TGTGCCAGCAGGCCTACAGGGACACAAGGTGAAAAACTGTTTTTT.

The chain carries TRBV27 and TRBJ2-7, with TRBD2 identical over 7 bases. The CDR3 has 15 amino acids. The J segment lost 2 bases and the V segment lost 2 bases, leaving 6 bases of the junction unmatched. CDR1 MNHEY and CDR2 SMNVEV come from the germline V gene (reference sequence). The CDR3 DNA reads TGTGCCAGCAGTTTAAAGGGCGGGAGTACCTACGAGCAGTACTTC. This encodes CASSLKGGSTYEQYF.

This chain joins TRBV18 and TRBJ2-6; tentatively, D is TRBD2 (6 bases). Germline lookup yields CDR1 KGHSH and CDR2 LQKENI. The V end lost 3 bases, the J end lost 2 bases, and 14 bases lay between the germline ends. The CDR3 is 17 residues long. The CDR3 loop is CASSPIQGLAGANVLTF. As DNA, the CDR3 is TGTGCCAGCTCACCTATTCAGGGACTCGCTGGGGCCAACGTCCTGACTTTC. The complete variable domain, with remaining parts taken from reference TRBV18 and TRBJ2-6, reads NAGVMQNPRHLVRRRGQEARLRCSPMKGHSHVYWYRQLPEEGLKFMVYLQKENIIDESGMPKERFSAEFPKEGPSILRIQQVVRGDSAAYFCASSPIQGLAGANVLTFGAGSRLTVL.

Turning to this clone: The same CDR3 arises from other DNA sequences in this sample as well. The CDR3 nucleotides are TGCAGCGTTGATGGAAACAGTAACTATGGCTACACCTTC. As protein: CSVDGNSNYGYTF. This chain links TRBV29-1 with TRBJ1-2; D call uncertain. V lost 3 bases to trimming and J lost 1 base, with 9 bases between them. Germline V gene data show CDR1 as SQVTM and CDR2 as ANQGSEA. CDR3 length equals 13 residues.

This chain joins TRBV28 and TRBJ1-5; D may be TRBD1 (6 bases). Germline CDR1 MDHEN, CDR2 SYDVKM. The CDR3 is 13 residues long. Trimming shortened V by 8 bases and J by 6 bases, and 14 bases separated the two germline ends. CDR3 loop: CASYTGLRQPQHF. In nucleotides, the CDR3 is TGTGCCAGCTATACAGGGCTTCGTCAGCCCCAGCATTTT.

The V call is TRBV18, the J call TRBJ1-1; D may be TRBD1 (5 bases). Germline V gene sequence: CDR1 KGHSH, CDR2 LQKENI. The V and J ends lost 2 bases and 7 bases respectively, with 14 bases between them. The CDR3 is 14 residues long. The CDR3 bases are TGTGCCAGCTCACCAGGGAGGGGCCACCTTGAAGCTTTCTTT. It specifies CASSPGRGHLEAFF.

The chain joins TRBV9 to TRBJ1-3, with 7 nucleotides matching TRBD1. CDR1 SGDLS and CDR2 YYNGEE come from the germline V gene. V lost 4 bases, J lost 0 bases, and 7 bases stayed unmatched. The CDR3 sequence is 16 residues long. The CDR3 DNA follows: TGTGCCAGCAGCTCGGACAGGACGAACTCTGGAAACACCATATATTTT. Amino acids: CASSSDRTNSGNTIYF.

This chain joins TRBV7-2 and TRBJ2-7; D is possibly TRBD1 (6 bases). The germline CDR1 and CDR2 sequences are SGHTA and FQGNSA. This CDR3 comprises 14 residues. Trimming took 2 bases from V and 2 from J, leaving 10 bases between them. CDR3 nucleotide sequence: TGTGCCAGCAGCTTACAGGGGACGGCCTACGAGCAGTACTTC. This sequence encodes CASSLQGTAYEQYF.

The chain has TRBV6-5 and TRBJ1-1; TRBD1 might be the D (6 bases). Germline V gene data show CDR1 as MNHEY and CDR2 as SVGAGI. The CDR3 is 13 amino acids. Trimming pared 6 bases from V and 4 bases from J, leaving 12 bases between. The CDR3 is CASRTTGITEAFF. The DNA for the CDR3 is TGTGCCAGCAGGACCACAGGGATCACTGAAGCTTTCTTT.

This chain joins TRBV18 and TRBJ2-1; D gene ambiguous. The ends were cut back, 3 bases at V and 8 bases at J, with 17 bases in the middle. The germline gives CDR1 KGHSH, CDR2 LQKENI. CDR3 length equals 15 residues. CDR3 nucleotide sequence: TGTGCCAGCTCACCCCTCTTTACGACTGAGGATGAGCAGTTCTTC. The encoded protein is CASSPLFTTEDEQFF.

This chain joins TRBV23-1 and TRBJ2-7, with 7 bases that match TRBD1. TRBV23-1 is an open reading frame, and its role is uncertain. This CDR3 comprises 19 residues. Losses at the gene ends were 4 bases for V and 3 bases for J; bases not matched to a gene: 21. The CDR3: CASSLQAQGSRGLYYEQYF. Here the CDR3 DNA reads TGCGCCAGCAGTCTTCAGGCACAGGGGTCACGAGGGCTCTACTACGAGCAGTACTTC.

The rearrangement links TRBV3-1 (or the pseudogene TRBV3-2) to TRBJ2-3; 7 bases match TRBD1. CDR3 length: 16 amino acids. The V gene's germline CDR1 is LGHDT and CDR2 YNNKEL (reference sequence). Trimming cost V 2 bases and J 1 base; bases outside gene matches: 6. The CDR3 DNA reads TGTGCCAGCAGCCAAAGGACAGGTTTTCGCACAGATACGCAGTATTTT. The encoded protein is CASSQRTGFRTDTQYF.